These 26 T cell receptor beta chains originate from one sample sequenced in a study of T-cell memory formation after mild COVID-19. TCRdb called the 5' RACE reads again in MiXCR, with one record for every CDR3 protein. Seen here are roughly 400,000 distinct CDR3 sequences, 20% to 25% observed once, and the top ten hold about 10%. Sequencing was done on a sample of PBMCs or a T cell subset sorted from them (not recorded which). The source is an adult woman who had mild COVID-19 (a few samples of this study predate the infection). Cell type and time point are not known.

This clonotype was seen a few times. The chain joins TRBV29-1 to TRBJ1-1; no reliable D call. This CDR3 is built from 15 residues. The V gene lost 2 bases and the J gene lost 4 bases, with 17 bases spanning the gap. Germline V gene data show CDR1 as SQVTM and CDR2 as ANQGSEA. The CDR3 sequence is CSVEFRALLGTEAFF. As DNA, the CDR3 is TGCAGCGTTGAATTCCGGGCTCTTCTGGGCACTGAAGCTTTCTTT.

This clonotype was found a few times. This sequence joins TRBV4-2 and TRBJ1-1; D gene uncertain. Per the germline V gene, CDR1 is LGHNA and CDR2 is YNFKEQ. This CDR3 comprises 15 residues. V was trimmed by 0 bases and J by 5 bases, leaving 13 bases between them. CDR3 DNA sequence: TGTGCCAGCAGCCAAGAGCCCCCCTCGGGGACTGAAGCTTTCTTT. It specifies CASSQEPPSGTEAFF.

The V call is TRBV27, the J call TRBJ1-2; D gene uncertain. The V and J ends lost 3 bases and 4 bases respectively, with 9 bases between them. CDR1 is MNHEY, CDR2 SMNVEV, per germline (reference sequence). The CDR3 has 13 residues. CDR3 amino acids: CASSFLGAYGYTF. DNA for the CDR3: TGTGCCAGCAGTTTTCTGGGAGCCTATGGCTACACCTTC.

This clonotype has only a few counts. This sequence joins TRBV6-2 or TRBV6-3 and TRBJ2-5, with TRBD2 matching 11 bases. The CDR3 is made up of 15 amino acids. The junction had 6 bases not matched to a gene; V was cut back by 6 bases and J by 3 bases. Germline V gene sequence: CDR1 MNHEY, CDR2 SVGEGT. The CDR3 DNA reads TGTGCCAGCAGGGAATTTAGCGGGAGGGAAGAGACCCAGTACTTC. Its protein product is CASREFSGREETQYF.

This clonotype was picked up a small number of times. This rearrangement joins TRBV4-1 to TRBJ2-2; possibly TRBD2 for D (5 bases). This CDR3 spans 16 amino acids. V dropped 2 bases and J dropped 6 bases, with 16 bases sitting between them. Germline values: CDR1 MGHRA, CDR2 YSYEKL. The DNA of the CDR3 is TGCGCCAGCAGCCAACCCGTAGCCCGGGGAGCCGGGGAGCTGTTTTTT. Encoded protein: CASSQPVARGAGELFF.

The J gene is TRBJ1-1, the V gene TRBV29-1; unclear D gene. The CDR3 is 12 amino acids. Germline V lookup: CDR1 SQVTM, CDR2 ANQGSEA. V was clipped by 2 bases and J by 2 bases, with 6 bases between them. CDR3 in DNA: TGCAGCGTTGAATTGGGAAACACTGAAGCTTTCTTT. It codes for CSVELGNTEAFF.

The chain employs TRBV7-9 and TRBJ1-4, with D possibly being TRBD1 (5 bases). Trimming removed 8 bases from V and 5 bases from J, with 15 bases in between. The germline V gene has CDR1 SEHNR and CDR2 FQNEAQ (reference sequence). The CDR3 is 14 residues long. Here the CDR3 reads CASETGLQNEKLFF. CDR3 DNA sequence: TGTGCCAGCGAGACGGGACTGCAAAATGAAAAACTGTTTTTT.

This clonotype has just a few counts. The J gene is TRBJ1-1, the V gene TRBV6-5; TRBD1 aligns across 7 bases. The CDR3 consists of 15 residues. The J segment lost 11 bases and the V segment lost 1 base, leaving 13 bases of the junction unmatched. The germline CDR1 and CDR2 sequences are MNHEY and SVGAGI. The chain's CDR3 is CASSYLTPSTGTAFF. For the CDR3, the DNA is TGTGCCAGCAGTTACTTGACCCCCTCGACAGGGACCGCTTTCTTT.

This clonotype was observed a few times. The V gene is TRBV5-1, the J gene TRBJ1-1, with D hard to call. Germline assignment: CDR1 SGHRS and CDR2 YFSETQ. V was clipped by 3 bases and J by 4 bases, with 10 bases between them. This CDR3 has 13 amino acids. In DNA form, the CDR3 reads TGCGCCAGCAGCTCCGATAAATTCACTGAAGCTTTCTTT. Amino acid sequence: CASSSDKFTEAFF.

This chain connects TRBV4-2 to TRBJ1-1; the D is unclear. The CDR3 spans 13 residues. Trimming removed 2 bases from V and 5 bases from J, with 9 bases in between. CDR1 is LGHNA, CDR2 YNFKEQ, per germline. The CDR3 loop reads CASSQIGRTEAFF. As DNA, the CDR3 is TGTGCCAGCAGCCAAATCGGCAGAACTGAAGCTTTCTTT.

The CDR3 bases are TGTGCCACCAGAGGGTTGAGCACAGATACGCAGTATTTT. It yields the protein CATRGLSTDTQYF. The chain uses TRBV15 and TRBJ2-3; D gene ambiguous. This CDR3 has 13 residues. Per the germline V gene, CDR1 is LNHNV and CDR2 is YYDKDF (reference sequence). V lost 6 bases to trimming and J lost 0 bases, with 7 bases between them.

The chain is built from TRBV5-1 and TRBJ1-5, with TRBD1 as a possible D gene (5 bases). With 4 bases removed from V and 4 bases from J, the gap between germline ends came to 15 bases. In germline, CDR1 is SGHRS, CDR2 YFSETQ. The length of the CDR3 is 15 residues. CDR3 bases: TGCGCCAGCAGCCTAACAGGACCTGCGAATCAGCCCCAGCATTTT. As protein: CASSLTGPANQPQHF.

V is TRBV20-1 and J is TRBJ2-1; TRBD2 is a possible D gene (6 bases). Germline V gene sequence: CDR1 DFQATT, CDR2 SNEGSKA (reference sequence). The CDR3 sequence is 14 residues long. The V and J ends lost 6 bases and 1 base respectively, with 13 bases between them. CDR3 sequence: CSAWERASYNEQFF. The CDR3 coding sequence is TGCAGTGCCTGGGAGCGGGCATCCTACAATGAGCAGTTCTTC.

This chain uses TRBV20-1 with TRBJ2-4; 9 nucleotides align to TRBD1. The CDR3 covers 15 residues. CDR1 is DFQATT and CDR2 is SNEGSKA in the germline V gene (reference sequence). The V gene end was trimmed by 2 bases and the J gene end by 3 bases; junction bases not matched to a gene: 5. This chain's CDR3 is CSARKQGAGKNIQYF. CDR3 coding DNA: TGCAGTGCTAGAAAACAGGGGGCTGGCAAAAACATTCAGTACTTC.

This clonotype was seen ten or more times. V gene TRBV5-1 combines with J gene TRBJ2-7; TRBD1 aligns across 7 bases. J lost 9 bases, V lost 0 bases, and 6 bases had no gene match. The CDR3 totals 13 residues. Germline loops: CDR1 SGHRS, CDR2 YFSETQ. The CDR3 region is CASSLEGATGQYF. In DNA, the CDR3 is TGCGCCAGCAGCTTGGAGGGGGCGACTGGGCAGTACTTC.

This clonotype turned up a few times. CDR3 loop: CASSLVGSGSSTDTQYF. Written as DNA, the CDR3 is TGTGCCAGCAGCTTAGTTGGTAGCGGGAGTAGCACAGATACGCAGTATTTT. The rearrangement joins TRBV7-2 to TRBJ2-3, with 9 bases lining up with TRBD2. V lost 1 base and J lost 0; bases outside the gene matches: 5. This CDR3 contains 17 residues. Germline values: CDR1 SGHTA, CDR2 FQGNSA. The full variable domain, rest sourced from reference TRBV7-2 and TRBJ2-3, is GAGVSQSPSNKVTEKGKDVELRCDPISGHTALYWYRQSLGQGLEFLIYFQGNSAPDKSGLPSDRFSAERTGGSVSTLTIQRTQQEDSAVYLCASSLVGSGSSTDTQYFGPGTRLTVL.

CDR3 sequence reads: CASSPKLGGVHNEQFF. In DNA form, the CDR3 reads TGTGCCAGCAGCCCCAAGTTAGGGGGAGTCCACAATGAGCAGTTCTTC. The rearrangement uses TRBV7-2 and TRBJ2-1; D is perhaps TRBD1 (6 bases). The CDR3 consists of 16 residues. In germline, CDR1 is SGHTA, CDR2 FQGNSA. The V end lost 5 bases, the J end lost 5 bases, and 19 bases lay between the germline ends.

Remarks on this clonotype: The junction shows a germline mismatch at one end, possibly a read error. The chain joins TRBV12-3 or TRBV12-4 to TRBJ1-2, with a tentative D call TRBD1 (6 bases). This CDR3 region has 13 residues. DNA for the CDR3: TGTGCCAGCAGCCCGGGGGCCAGGCTCCCACCTTCCTTC. This encodes CASSPGARLPPSF.

This clonotype was detected only a few times. V usage is TRBV24-1 and J usage is TRBJ2-1; D uncertain. The CDR3 length is 12 residues. The V gene lost 4 bases and the J gene lost 9 bases, with 9 bases spanning the gap. Germline V gene lookup returns CDR1 KGHDR and CDR2 SFDVKD. This CDR3 reads CATSEARSEQFF. CDR3 in DNA: TGTGCCACCAGTGAGGCGCGGAGTGAGCAGTTCTTC.

This clonotype has only a few counts. V gene TRBV7-3 combines with J gene TRBJ2-4; the D gene is possibly TRBD1 (7 bases). Germline V CDR1 and CDR2: SGHTA, FQGTGA. The CDR3 length is 13 residues. Trimming pared 1 base from V and 9 bases from J, leaving 10 bases between. The CDR3 here is CASSLSQGGIQYF. The CDR3 DNA reads as TGTGCCAGCAGCTTAAGCCAGGGGGGCATTCAGTACTTC.

This clonotype was seen a few times. The rearrangement uses TRBV7-9 and TRBJ2-5, with D maybe TRBD2 (5 bases). The CDR3 has 13 amino acids. Germline lookup yields CDR1 SEHNR and CDR2 FQNEAQ (reference sequence). Trimming pared 5 bases from V and 4 bases from J, leaving 11 bases between. The CDR3 is CASSPNAGETQYF. DNA for the CDR3: TGTGCCAGCAGCCCAAATGCGGGAGAGACCCAGTACTTC.

The chain joins TRBV6-1 to TRBJ1-5; D is unresolved. CDR3 size: 11 residues. V shed 7 bases and J shed 3 bases, with 4 bases lying between them. Germline V gives CDR1 MNHNS, CDR2 SASEGT. The CDR3 region has the DNA TGTGCCAGCATGTCCAATCAGCCCCAGCATTTT. Translation gives CASMSNQPQHF.

CDR3 nucleotide sequence: TGTGCCAGCAGCTTACTAGGGTCGGCTCAGCCCCAGCATTTT. This translates into CASSLLGSAQPQHF. The chain combines TRBV6-6 with TRBJ1-5; D gene ambiguous. The germline V and J ends were trimmed by 6 bases and 6 bases, with 15 bases remaining between them. CDR3 length: 14 residues. CDR1 and CDR2 from the germline V gene are MNHNY and SVGAGI (reference sequence).

V is TRBV7-9 and J is TRBJ2-6; D may correspond to TRBD1 or TRBD2 (6 bases each). V was pared by 4 bases and J by 0 bases, with 10 bases between. CDR1 is SEHNR, CDR2 FQNEAQ, per germline (reference sequence). This CDR3 is built from 16 residues. Here the CDR3 DNA reads TGTGCCAGCAGCTGGAGGGGGAGCTCTGGGGCCAACGTCCTGACTTTC. Its translation: CASSWRGSSGANVLTF.

J is TRBJ1-1 and V is TRBV21-1. TRBV21-1 is assigned pseudogene status. CDR3 length: 16 amino acids. The CDR3 loop reads CASSKVAYTGNFEAFF. The CDR3 DNA reads TGTGCCAGCAGCAAAGTGGCGTATACGGGGAACTTTGAAGCTTTCTTT.

The chain couples TRBV3-1 to TRBJ2-2; D unresolved. The CDR3 totals 16 residues. Germline CDR1 reads LGHDT; CDR2 reads YNNKEL (reference sequence). V was shortened by 1 base and J by 1 base, with 10 bases between the two germline ends. CDR3 sequence reads: CASSQVSVENTGELFF. For the CDR3, the DNA is TGTGCCAGCAGCCAAGTCAGTGTGGAGAACACCGGGGAGCTGTTTTTT.